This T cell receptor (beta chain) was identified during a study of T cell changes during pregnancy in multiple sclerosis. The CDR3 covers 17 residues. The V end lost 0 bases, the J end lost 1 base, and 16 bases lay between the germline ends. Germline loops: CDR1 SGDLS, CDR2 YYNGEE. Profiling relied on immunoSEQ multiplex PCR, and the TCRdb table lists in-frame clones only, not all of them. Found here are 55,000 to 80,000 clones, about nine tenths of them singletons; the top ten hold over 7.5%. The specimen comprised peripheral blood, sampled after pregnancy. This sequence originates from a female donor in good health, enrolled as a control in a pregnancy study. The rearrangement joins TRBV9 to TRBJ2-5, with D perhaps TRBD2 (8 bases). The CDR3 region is CASSVAGGQGVQETQYF. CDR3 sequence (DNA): TGTGCCAGCAGCGTAGCGGGAGGGCAGGGGGTCCAAGAGACCCAGTACTTC.